These 10 T cell receptor beta chains share one sample of origin, sequenced in a study of T cell responses to AZD1222 COVID-19 vaccine. The repertoire was sequenced with immunoSEQ multiplex PCR; TCRdb's copy has only in-frame clones and lacks some. Here the sample spans some 49,000 clones, over 65% being singletons. Sample: peripheral blood, taken on day 0 of AZD1222 vaccination. The receptors were gathered from an adult in good health.

This clone was seen a few times. The chain has TRBV18 and TRBJ2-2; perhaps TRBD2 as D (7 bases). CDR3 length: 18 amino acids. CDR1 and CDR2 (germline): KGHSH, LQKENI. Trimming took off 4 bases at V and 4 bases at J, with 22 bases between the two ends. Here the CDR3 reads CASSQGGRLAVITGELFF. Written as DNA, the CDR3 is TGTGCCAGCTCACAAGGGGGGCGTCTAGCGGTCATCACCGGGGAGCTGTTTTTT. The full variable domain, in which reference TRBV18 and TRBJ2-2 provide the parts outside the CDR3, is NAGVMQNPRHLVRRRGQEARLRCSPMKGHSHVYWYRQLPEEGLKFMVYLQKENIIDESGMPKERFSAEFPKEGPSILRIQQVVRGDSAAYFCASSQGGRLAVITGELFFGEGSRLTVL.

The chain has TRBV24-1 and TRBJ2-1, with 8 positions matching TRBD1. Per germline, CDR1 KGHDR and CDR2 SFDVKD. The CDR3 is 15 residues long. V was clipped by 1 base and J by 3 bases; unmatched bases: 1. In nucleotides, the CDR3 is TGTGCCACCAGTGATTTCGGACAGGGCTACAATGAGCAGTTCTTC. It yields the protein CATSDFGQGYNEQFF.

The V call is TRBV28, the J call TRBJ2-5; D not resolved. Germline CDR1 is MDHEN and CDR2 is SYDVKM. The CDR3 sequence is 12 residues long. V was trimmed by 6 bases and J by 0 bases, leaving 5 bases between them. CDR3 sequence: CASRQYQETQYF. DNA for the CDR3: TGTGCCAGCAGACAGTACCAAGAGACCCAGTACTTC.

This clone was observed a handful of times. As DNA, the CDR3 is TGTGCCAGCAGCTTAAGGGTCAACGACAGGGGGCGAGGGGAAGGCTACACCTTC. Its protein product is CASSLRVNDRGRGEGYTF. This rearrangement joins TRBV11-2 to TRBJ1-2; 10 bases line up with TRBD1. Trimming cost V 2 bases and J 8 bases; bases outside gene matches: 17. This CDR3 spans 18 amino acids. The V gene's germline CDR1 is SGHAT and CDR2 FQNNGV. The full variable domain, in which reference TRBV11-2 and TRBJ1-2 provide the parts outside the CDR3, is EAGVAQSPRYKIIEKRQSVAFWCNPISGHATLYWYQQILGQGPKLLIQFQNNGVVDDSQLPKDRFSAERLKGVDSTLKIQPAKLEDSAVYLCASSLRVNDRGRGEGYTFGSGTRLTVV.

This clone was counted only a few times. V and J are TRBV29-1 and TRBJ2-1; 11 bases are a match to TRBD2. The V and J ends lost 1 base and 0 bases, in that order; junction bases with no gene match: 8. The CDR3 spans 18 residues. CDR1 and CDR2 from the germline V gene are SQVTM and ANQGSEA. In DNA, the CDR3 is TGCAGCGTTGAAGTCCAGACTAGCGGGGTAAGCTCCTACAATGAGCAGTTCTTC. Encoded protein: CSVEVQTSGVSSYNEQFF.

This chain links TRBV11-2 with TRBJ2-2; D might be TRBD1 (6 bases). The germline V gene has CDR1 SGHAT and CDR2 FQNNGV. There are 15 residues in the CDR3. Trimming stripped 5 bases from V and 3 bases from J, with 13 bases between. CDR3 coding DNA: TGTGCCAGCAGCCCTGGGACACAACACACCGGGGAGCTGTTTTTT. Translated: CASSPGTQHTGELFF.

The chain employs TRBV28 and TRBJ2-7; possibly TRBD2 for D (6 bases). This CDR3 spans 19 amino acids. In germline, CDR1 is MDHEN, CDR2 SYDVKM. V gave up 7 bases and J gave up 0 bases, with 28 bases separating them. As DNA, the CDR3 is TGTGCCAGCACCCCTTATCGCCTCGGAGCGGGTGAAAGCTCCTACGAGCAGTACGTC. Translated, it gives CASTPYRLGAGESSYEQYV.

The rearrangement joins TRBV27 to TRBJ2-7, with TRBD1 matching over 9 bases. The germline V gene encodes CDR1 MNHEY and CDR2 SMNVEV (reference sequence). The CDR3 loop spans 15 amino acids. The J segment lost 4 bases and the V segment lost 2 bases, leaving 6 bases of the junction unmatched. The DNA for the CDR3 is TGTGCCAGCAGTTTAGAGGGACAGGGTCGTTACGAGCAGTACTTC. This translates into CASSLEGQGRYEQYF.

The chain employs TRBV20-1 and TRBJ1-5, with D possibly matching TRBD1 (5 bases). The CDR3 is 15 residues long. The germline gives CDR1 DFQATT, CDR2 SNEGSKA (reference sequence). Trimming took 3 bases from V and 7 from J, leaving 19 bases between them. CDR3 sequence reads: CSASIPERGRQPQHF. CDR3 bases: TGCAGTGCTAGTATACCGGAGAGGGGACGACAGCCCCAGCATTTT.

The chain recombines TRBV11-2 with TRBJ2-5, with no clear D. Trimming took off 0 bases at V and 2 bases at J, with 16 bases between the two ends. Germline V gene sequence: CDR1 SGHAT, CDR2 FQNNGV. The CDR3 is 17 residues long. The DNA for the CDR3 is TGTGCCAGCAGCTTAGATCTGGGGTCCGCGATTCAAGAGACCCAGTACTTC. It translates to CASSLDLGSAIQETQYF.